Listed below are T cell receptor beta chains from one sample, sequenced in a study of T cell responses to AZD1222 COVID-19 vaccine. Repertoires were generated with immunoSEQ multiplex PCR, while TCRdb's copy carries only in-frame clones and drops some. The profile shows roughly 100,000 clones, roughly 90% of them singletons. The sample consisted of peripheral blood, taken on day 0 of AZD1222 vaccination. Every receptor here comes from an adult in good health. Both conserved end residues are part of each CDR3. The order of the fields is V gene, D gene, clone size, J gene, CDR3 DNA, CDR3 protein. D genes are given only for firm matches. A row's size may be missing; if present it is once, few, many or a size class.

v_call: TRBV24-1
d_call: -
clone_size: -
j_call: TRBJ2-2
cdr3_nt: TGTGCCACCAGTGGTGGCAAAAACACCGGGGAGCTGTTTTTT
cdr3_aa: CATSGGKNTGELFF

v_call: TRBV6-5
d_call: -
clone_size: -
j_call: TRBJ1-2
cdr3_nt: TGTGCCAGCAGTTACTCGAGGCAGGGGTATAGTGGCTACACCTTC
cdr3_aa: CASSYSRQGYSGYTF

v_call: TRBV28
d_call: -
clone_size: -
j_call: TRBJ2-3
cdr3_nt: TGTGCCAGCAGTTTGGGAAGCACAGATACGCAGTATTTT
cdr3_aa: CASSLGSTDTQYF

v_call: TRBV19
d_call: -
clone_size: -
j_call: TRBJ1-4
cdr3_nt: TGTGCCAGTAGTAGGGTGGACAGAACTAATGAAAAACTGTTTTTT
cdr3_aa: CASSRVDRTNEKLFF

v_call: TRBV13
d_call: TRBD2
clone_size: -
j_call: TRBJ2-2
cdr3_nt: TGTGCCAGCAGCGTGGGACTAGCTAATGTCGCCGGGGAGCTGTTTTTT
cdr3_aa: CASSVGLANVAGELFF

v_call: TRBV7-2
d_call: -
clone_size: once
j_call: TRBJ2-1
cdr3_nt: TGTGCCAGCAACTTCCGGACGTCCTACAATGAGCAGTTCTTC
cdr3_aa: CASNFRTSYNEQFF

v_call: TRBV6-5
d_call: -
clone_size: -
j_call: TRBJ1-2
cdr3_nt: TGTGCCAGCAGTCAGCCCACGTTTACGGGCTACACCTTC
cdr3_aa: CASSQPTFTGYTF

v_call: TRBV12-3/TRBV12-4
d_call: -
clone_size: -
j_call: TRBJ1-2
cdr3_nt: TGTGCCAGCAGGATACCGGGGAACTATGGCTACACCTTC
cdr3_aa: CASRIPGNYGYTF

v_call: TRBV19
d_call: TRBD1
clone_size: few
j_call: TRBJ1-4
cdr3_nt: TGTGCCAGTAGCCAGACAGGGGGCCGTGAAAAACTGTTTTTT
cdr3_aa: CASSQTGGREKLFF

v_call: TRBV10-2
d_call: -
clone_size: -
j_call: TRBJ1-5
cdr3_nt: TGCGCCAGCAGTGACGGGGGCCAGCCCCAGCATTTT
cdr3_aa: CASSDGGQPQHF

v_call: TRBV2
d_call: TRBD2
clone_size: -
j_call: TRBJ2-5
cdr3_nt: TGTGCCAGCCGGCGGGAGCGAGAGACCCAGTACTTC
cdr3_aa: CASRRERETQYF

v_call: TRBV7-2
d_call: -
clone_size: once
j_call: TRBJ1-5
cdr3_nt: TGTGCCAGCAGCAGGACAGCAAATAGCAATCAGCCCCAGCATTTT
cdr3_aa: CASSRTANSNQPQHF